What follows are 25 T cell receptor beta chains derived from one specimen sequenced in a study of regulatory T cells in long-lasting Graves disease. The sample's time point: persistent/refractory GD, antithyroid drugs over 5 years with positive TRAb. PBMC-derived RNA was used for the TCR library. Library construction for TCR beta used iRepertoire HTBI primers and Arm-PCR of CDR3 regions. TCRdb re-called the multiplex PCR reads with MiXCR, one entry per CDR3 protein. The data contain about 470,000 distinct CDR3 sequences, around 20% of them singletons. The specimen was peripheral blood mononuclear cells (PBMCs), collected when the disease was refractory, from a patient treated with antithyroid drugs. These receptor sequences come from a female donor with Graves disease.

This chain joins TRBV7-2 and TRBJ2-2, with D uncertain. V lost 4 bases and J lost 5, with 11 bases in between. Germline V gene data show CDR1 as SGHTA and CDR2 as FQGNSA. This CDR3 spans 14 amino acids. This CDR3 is CASSSAEGTGELFF. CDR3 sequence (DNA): TGTGCCAGCAGCTCGGCGGAAGGGACCGGGGAGCTGTTTTTT. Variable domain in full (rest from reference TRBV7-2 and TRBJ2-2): GAGVSQSPSNKVTEKGKDVELRCDPISGHTALYWYRQSLGQGLEFLIYFQGNSAPDKSGLPSDRFSAERTGGSVSTLTIQRTQQEDSAVYLCASSSAEGTGELFFGEGSRLTVL.

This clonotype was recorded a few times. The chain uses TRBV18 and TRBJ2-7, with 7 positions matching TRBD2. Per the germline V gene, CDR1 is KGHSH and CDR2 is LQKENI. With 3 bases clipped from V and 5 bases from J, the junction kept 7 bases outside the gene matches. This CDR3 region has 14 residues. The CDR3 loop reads CASSPTPLADEQYF. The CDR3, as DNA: TGTGCCAGCTCACCGACCCCCCTAGCGGACGAGCAGTACTTC.

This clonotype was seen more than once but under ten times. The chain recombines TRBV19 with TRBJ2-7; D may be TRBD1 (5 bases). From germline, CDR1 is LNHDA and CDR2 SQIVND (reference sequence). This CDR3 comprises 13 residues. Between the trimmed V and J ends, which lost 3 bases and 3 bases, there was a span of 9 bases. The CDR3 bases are TGTGCCAGTAGTATGGCGCAGGGCTACGAGCAGTACTTC. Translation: CASSMAQGYEQYF.

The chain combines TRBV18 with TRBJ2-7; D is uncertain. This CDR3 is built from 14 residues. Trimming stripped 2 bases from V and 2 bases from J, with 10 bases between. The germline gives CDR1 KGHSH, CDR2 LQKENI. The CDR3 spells CASSPEFLTYEQYF. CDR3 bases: TGTGCCAGCTCACCAGAATTTCTCACCTACGAGCAGTACTTC.

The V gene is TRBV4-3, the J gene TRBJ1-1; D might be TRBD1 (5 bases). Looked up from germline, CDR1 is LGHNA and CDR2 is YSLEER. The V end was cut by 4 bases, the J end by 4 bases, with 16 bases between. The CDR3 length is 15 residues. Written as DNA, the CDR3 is TGCGCCAGCAGCCCCTCGTATGGGGGGGGCACTGAAGCTTTCTTT. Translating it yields CASSPSYGGGTEAFF.

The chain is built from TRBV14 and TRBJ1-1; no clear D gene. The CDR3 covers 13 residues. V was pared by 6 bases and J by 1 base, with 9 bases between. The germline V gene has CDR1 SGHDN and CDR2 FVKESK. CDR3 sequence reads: CASRSIRNTEAFF. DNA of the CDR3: TGTGCCAGCAGGTCGATTAGGAACACTGAAGCTTTCTTT.

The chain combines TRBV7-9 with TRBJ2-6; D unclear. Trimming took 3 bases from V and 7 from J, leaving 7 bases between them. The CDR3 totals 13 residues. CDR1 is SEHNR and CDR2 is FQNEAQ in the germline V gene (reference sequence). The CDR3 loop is CASSLSPANVLTF. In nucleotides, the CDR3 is TGTGCCAGCAGCTTGTCCCCCGCCAACGTCCTGACTTTC.

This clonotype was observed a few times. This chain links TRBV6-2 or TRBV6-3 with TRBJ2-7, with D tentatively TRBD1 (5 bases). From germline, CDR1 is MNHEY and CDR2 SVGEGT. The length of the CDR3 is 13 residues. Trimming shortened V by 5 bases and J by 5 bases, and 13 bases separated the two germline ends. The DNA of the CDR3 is TGTGCCAGCAGTGAATGGGGCACGGACGAGCAGTACTTC. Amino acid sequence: CASSEWGTDEQYF.

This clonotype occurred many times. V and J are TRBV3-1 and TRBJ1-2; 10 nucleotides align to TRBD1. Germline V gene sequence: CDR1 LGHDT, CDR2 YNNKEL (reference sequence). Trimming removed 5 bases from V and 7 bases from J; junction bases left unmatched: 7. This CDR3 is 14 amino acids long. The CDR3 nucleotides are TGTGCCAGCAGCGTCCCGGGACAGGGGATTGGCTACACCTTC. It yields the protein CASSVPGQGIGYTF.

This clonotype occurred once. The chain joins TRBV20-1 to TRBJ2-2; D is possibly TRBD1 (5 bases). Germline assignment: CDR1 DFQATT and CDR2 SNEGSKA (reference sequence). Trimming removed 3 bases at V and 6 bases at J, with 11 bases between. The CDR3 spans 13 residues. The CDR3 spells CSASMLQAGELFF. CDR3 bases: TGCAGTGCTAGTATGTTACAGGCCGGGGAGCTGTTTTTT.

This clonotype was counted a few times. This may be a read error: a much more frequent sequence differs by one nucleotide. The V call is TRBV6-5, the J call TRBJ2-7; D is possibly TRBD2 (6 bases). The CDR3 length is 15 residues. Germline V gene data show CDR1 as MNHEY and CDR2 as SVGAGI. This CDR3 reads CVSSYSGASVYEQYF. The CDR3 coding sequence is TGTGTCAGCAGTTACTCCGGGGCTAGCGTCTACGAGCAGTACTTC.

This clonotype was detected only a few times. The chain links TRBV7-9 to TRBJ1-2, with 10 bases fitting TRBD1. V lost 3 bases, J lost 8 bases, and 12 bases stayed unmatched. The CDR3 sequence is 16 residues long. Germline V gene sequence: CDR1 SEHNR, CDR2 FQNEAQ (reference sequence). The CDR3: CASSFFPRQGAEGYTF. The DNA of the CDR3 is TGTGCCAGCAGCTTTTTTCCTCGACAGGGGGCAGAGGGCTACACCTTC. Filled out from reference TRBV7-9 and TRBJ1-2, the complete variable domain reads DTGVSQNPRHKITKRGQNVTFRCDPISEHNRLYWYRQTLGQGPEFLTYFQNEAQLEKSRLLSDRFSAERPKGSFSTLEIQRTEQGDSAMYLCASSFFPRQGAEGYTFGSGTRLTVV.

The CDR3 protein is CASSFGSRQENTEAFF. Written as DNA, the CDR3 is TGCGCCAGCAGCTTTGGTTCCCGACAGGAGAACACTGAAGCTTTCTTT. The chain carries TRBV5-1 and TRBJ1-1; D may be TRBD1 (6 bases). This CDR3 is built from 16 residues. The germline gives CDR1 SGHRS, CDR2 YFSETQ. V gave up 2 bases and J gave up 1 base, with 15 bases separating them.

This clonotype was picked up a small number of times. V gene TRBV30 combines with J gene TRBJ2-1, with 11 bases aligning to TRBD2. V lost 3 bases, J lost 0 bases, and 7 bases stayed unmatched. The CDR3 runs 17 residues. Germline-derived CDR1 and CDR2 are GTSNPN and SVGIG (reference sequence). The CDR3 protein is CAWRDSGRDLSYNEQFF. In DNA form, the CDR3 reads TGTGCCTGGAGGGATAGCGGGAGGGACCTCTCCTACAATGAGCAGTTCTTC.

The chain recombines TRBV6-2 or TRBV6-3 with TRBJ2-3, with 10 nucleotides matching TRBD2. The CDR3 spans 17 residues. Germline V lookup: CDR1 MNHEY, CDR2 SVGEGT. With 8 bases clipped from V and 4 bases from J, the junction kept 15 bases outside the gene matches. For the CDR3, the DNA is TGTGCCAGCGTCACCCTGGGTCCTAGCGGGAGCCCAGATACGCAGTATTTT. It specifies CASVTLGPSGSPDTQYF.

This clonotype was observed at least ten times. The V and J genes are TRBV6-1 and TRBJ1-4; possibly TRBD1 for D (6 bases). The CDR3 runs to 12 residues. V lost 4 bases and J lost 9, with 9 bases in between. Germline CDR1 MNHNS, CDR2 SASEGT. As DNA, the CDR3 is TGTGCCAGCAGTGTGGGGGCGCAAAAACTGTTTTTT. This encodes CASSVGAQKLFF.

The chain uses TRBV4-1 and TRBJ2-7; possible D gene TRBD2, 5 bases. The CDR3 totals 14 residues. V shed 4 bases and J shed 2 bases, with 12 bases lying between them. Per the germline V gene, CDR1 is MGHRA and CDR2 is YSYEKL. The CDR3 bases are TGCGCCAGCAGCCCGGACTTAACGGCCTACGAGCAGTACTTC. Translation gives CASSPDLTAYEQYF.

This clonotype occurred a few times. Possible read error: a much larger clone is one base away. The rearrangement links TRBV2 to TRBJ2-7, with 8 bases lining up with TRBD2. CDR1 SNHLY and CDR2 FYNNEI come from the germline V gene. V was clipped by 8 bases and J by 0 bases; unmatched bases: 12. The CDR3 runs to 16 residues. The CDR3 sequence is CASGLAVAGGSYEQYF. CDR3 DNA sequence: TGTGCCAGCGGCTTAGCGGTGGCGGGAGGCTCCTACGAGCAGTACTTC.

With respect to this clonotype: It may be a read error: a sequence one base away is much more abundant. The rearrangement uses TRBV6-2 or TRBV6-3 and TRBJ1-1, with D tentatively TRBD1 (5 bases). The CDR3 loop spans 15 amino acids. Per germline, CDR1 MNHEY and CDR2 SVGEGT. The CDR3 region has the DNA TGTGCCGGCAGTTACCCGGGACGGTCGAACACTGAAGCTTTCTTT. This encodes CAGSYPGRSNTEAFF.

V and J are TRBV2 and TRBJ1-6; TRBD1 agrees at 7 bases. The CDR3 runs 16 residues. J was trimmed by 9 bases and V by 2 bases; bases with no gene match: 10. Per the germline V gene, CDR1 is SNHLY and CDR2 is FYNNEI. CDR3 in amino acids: CASSESPGTEISPLHF. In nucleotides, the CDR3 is TGTGCCAGCAGTGAAAGTCCCGGGACAGAAATTTCACCCCTCCACTTT. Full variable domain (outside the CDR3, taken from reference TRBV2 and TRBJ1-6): EPEVTQTPSHQVTQMGQEVILRCVPISNHLYFYWYRQILGQKVEFLVSFYNNEISEKSEIFDDQFSVERPDGSNFTLKIRSTKLEDSAMYFCASSESPGTEISPLHFGNGTRLTVT.

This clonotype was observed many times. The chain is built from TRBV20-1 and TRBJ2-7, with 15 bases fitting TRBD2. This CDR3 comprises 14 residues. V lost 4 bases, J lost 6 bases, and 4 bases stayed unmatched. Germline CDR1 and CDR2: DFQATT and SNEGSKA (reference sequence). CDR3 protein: CSATRTSGRGEQYF. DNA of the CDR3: TGCAGTGCTACAAGGACTAGCGGGAGGGGCGAGCAGTACTTC.

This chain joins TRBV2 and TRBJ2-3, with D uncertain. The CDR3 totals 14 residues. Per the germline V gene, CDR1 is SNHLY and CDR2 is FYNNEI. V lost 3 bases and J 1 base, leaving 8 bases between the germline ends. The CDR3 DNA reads TGTGCCAGCAGTGATGGGGTGGGCACAGATACGCAGTATTTT. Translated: CASSDGVGTDTQYF.

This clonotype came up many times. As DNA, the CDR3 is TGTGCCAGCAGTGCCGCTAACTATGGCTACACCTTC. As protein: CASSAANYGYTF. The chain links TRBV27 to TRBJ1-2; no firm D call. The germline CDR1 and CDR2 sequences are MNHEY and SMNVEV (reference sequence). This CDR3 has 12 amino acids. Trimming shortened V by 5 bases and J by 0 bases, and 4 bases separated the two germline ends.

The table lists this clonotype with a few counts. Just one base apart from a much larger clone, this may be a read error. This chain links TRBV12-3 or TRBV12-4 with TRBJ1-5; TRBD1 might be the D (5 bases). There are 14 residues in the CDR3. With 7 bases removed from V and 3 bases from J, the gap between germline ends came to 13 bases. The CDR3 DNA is TGTGCCAGCAAGCCGAGGGGTAACAATCAGCCCCAGCATTTT. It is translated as CASKPRGNNQPQHF.

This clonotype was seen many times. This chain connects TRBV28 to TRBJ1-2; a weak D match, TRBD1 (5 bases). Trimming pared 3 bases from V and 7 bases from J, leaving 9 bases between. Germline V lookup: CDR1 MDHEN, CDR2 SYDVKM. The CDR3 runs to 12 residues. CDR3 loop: CASSFDSAGYTF. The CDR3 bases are TGTGCCAGCAGTTTCGACAGTGCTGGCTACACCTTC.